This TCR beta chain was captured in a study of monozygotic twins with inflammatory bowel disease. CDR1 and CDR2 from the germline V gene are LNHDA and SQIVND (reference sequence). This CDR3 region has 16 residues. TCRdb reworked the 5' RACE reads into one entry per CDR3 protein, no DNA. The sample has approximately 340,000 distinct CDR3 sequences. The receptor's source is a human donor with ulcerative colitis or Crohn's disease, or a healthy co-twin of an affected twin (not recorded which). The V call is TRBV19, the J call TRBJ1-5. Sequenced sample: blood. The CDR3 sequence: CASSIGPVYSNQPQHF.